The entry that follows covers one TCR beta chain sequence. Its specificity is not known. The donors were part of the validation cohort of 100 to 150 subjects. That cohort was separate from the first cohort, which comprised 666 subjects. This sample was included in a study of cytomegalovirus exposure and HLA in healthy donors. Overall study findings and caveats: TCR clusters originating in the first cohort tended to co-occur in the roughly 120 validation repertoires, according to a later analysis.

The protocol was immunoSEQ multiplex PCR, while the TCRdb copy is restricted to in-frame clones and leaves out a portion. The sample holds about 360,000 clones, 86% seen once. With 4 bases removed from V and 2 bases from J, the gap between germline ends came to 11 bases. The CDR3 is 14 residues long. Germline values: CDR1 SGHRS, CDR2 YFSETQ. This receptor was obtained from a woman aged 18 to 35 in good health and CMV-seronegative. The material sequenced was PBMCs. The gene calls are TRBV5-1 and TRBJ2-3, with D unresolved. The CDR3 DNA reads TGCGCCAGCAGCGATTTGCGTGACACAGATACGCAGTATTTT. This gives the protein CASSDLRDTDTQYF.